Sequencing of this T cell receptor (beta chain) was carried out in a study of T cell changes during pregnancy in multiple sclerosis. The CDR3 contains 16 residues. Germline lookup yields CDR1 MDHEN and CDR2 SYDVKM. With V trimmed by 3 bases and J by 0 bases, 8 bases remained unmatched. Generated by immunoSEQ multiplex PCR, the TCRdb table keeps only in-frame clones and is missing some. The profile covers about 68,000 clones, with 90% to 95% appearing a single time and 1.2% to 1.5% taken by the ten largest. The rearrangement uses TRBV28 and TRBJ2-7; TRBD2 agrees at 7 bases. This clonotype originated in a female donor in good health, enrolled as a control in a pregnancy study. Here the sequenced sample was peripheral blood, taken in the second trimester of pregnancy. The CDR3 DNA reads as TGTGCCAGCAGTTTTGGAACCGGGACTATCTCCTACGAGCAGTACTTC. Protein sequence: CASSFGTGTISYEQYF.